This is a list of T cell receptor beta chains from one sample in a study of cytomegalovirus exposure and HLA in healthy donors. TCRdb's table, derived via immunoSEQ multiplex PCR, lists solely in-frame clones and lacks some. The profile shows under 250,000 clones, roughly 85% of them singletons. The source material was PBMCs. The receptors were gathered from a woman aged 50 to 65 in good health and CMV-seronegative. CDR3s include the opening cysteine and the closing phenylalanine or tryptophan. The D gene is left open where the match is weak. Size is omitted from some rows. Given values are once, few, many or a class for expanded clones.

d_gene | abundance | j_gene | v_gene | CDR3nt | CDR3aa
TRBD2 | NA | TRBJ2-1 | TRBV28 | TGTGCCAGCAGTTTTAATGGCGGGAGGGGCTCCTACAATGAGCAGTTCTTC | CASSFNGGRGSYNEQFF
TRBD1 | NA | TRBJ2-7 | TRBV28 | TGTGCCAGCAGCCGGGACAGGAGCTCCTACGAGCAGTACTTC | CASSRDRSSYEQYF
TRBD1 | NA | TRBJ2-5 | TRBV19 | TGTGCCAGTAGTATCGGTTTTAGGGGGCAAGGAGAGACCCAGTACTTC | CASSIGFRGQGETQYF
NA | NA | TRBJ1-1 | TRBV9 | TGTGCCAGCAGCGTCGGGGTAAGCTCTGAAGCTTTCTTT | CASSVGVSSEAFF
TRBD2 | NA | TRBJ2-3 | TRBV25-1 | TGTGCCAGCAGTGGAGCGGGAGGGTTCATGGATACGCAGTATTTT | CASSGAGGFMDTQYF
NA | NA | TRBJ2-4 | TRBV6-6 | TGTGCCAGCAGAAGACAGGTCGAAGGGGACATTCAGTACTTC | CASRRQVEGDIQYF
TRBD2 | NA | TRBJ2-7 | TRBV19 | TGTGCCACTAGGCCCCCGGGACTAGCGGGAGACGAGCAGTACTTC | CATRPPGLAGDEQYF
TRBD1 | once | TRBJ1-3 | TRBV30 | TGTGCCTGGAGTGTAACGAGGAGTCGGGCCATACTAACAGGGGCTGGTGGAAACACCATATATTTT | CAWSVTRSRAILTGAGGNTIYF
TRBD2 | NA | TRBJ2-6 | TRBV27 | TGTGCCAGCAGTAGACTAGCGGGAGTAGGAGGTGGTGGGGCCAACGTCCTGACTTTC | CASSRLAGVGGGGANVLTF
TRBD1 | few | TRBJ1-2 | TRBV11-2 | TGTGCCAGCAGCCCGACAGGGGGCGCATCTGGCTACACCTTC | CASSPTGGASGYTF